These 20 T cell receptor beta chains share one sample of origin, sequenced in a study of cytomegalovirus exposure and HLA in healthy donors. The primer mix had 60 Vbeta and 13 Jbeta primers. Sequenced by immunoSEQ multiplex PCR; TCRdb stores in-frame clones only, minus some. Seen here are nearly 95,000 clones, over 55% observed once, and the top ten hold about 6.7%. Sequencing was done on a sample of PBMCs. The receptors originated from a woman aged 25 to 39 in good health and CMV-seronegative.

The chain recombines TRBV5-1 with TRBJ1-1; D perhaps matches TRBD1 (5 bases). Germline V gives CDR1 SGHRS, CDR2 YFSETQ. The CDR3 runs to 15 residues. Trimming shortened V by 4 bases and J by 2 bases, and 15 bases separated the two germline ends. The DNA of the CDR3 is TGCGCCAGCAGCATTCTCGGACAAACTAACACTGAAGCTTTCTTT. This encodes CASSILGQTNTEAFF.

This rearrangement joins TRBV5-4 to TRBJ2-3, with 9 bases that match TRBD2. The germline V gene encodes CDR1 SGHNT and CDR2 YYREEE (reference sequence). The ends lost 4 bases at V and 3 bases at J; junction bases unmatched: 6. The length of the CDR3 is 15 residues. In DNA form, the CDR3 reads TGTGCCAGCAGCCCTGGACTAGCGAGAACAGATACGCAGTATTTT. This translates into CASSPGLARTDTQYF. The complete variable domain, with remaining parts taken from reference TRBV5-4 and TRBJ2-3, reads ETGVTQSPTHLIKTRGQQVTLRCSSQSGHNTVSWYQQALGQGPQFIFQYYREEENGRGNFPPRFSGLQFPNYSSELNVNALELDDSALYLCASSPGLARTDTQYFGPGTRLTVL.

The rearrangement joins TRBV27 to TRBJ2-3, with TRBD2 matching 9 bases. V trimming: 7 bases; J trimming: 3 bases; junction bases outside the gene matches: 2. The CDR3 totals 13 residues. From germline, CDR1 is MNHEY and CDR2 SMNVEV (reference sequence). The CDR3 region is CASTSGVTDTQYF. In DNA form, the CDR3 reads TGTGCCAGCACTAGCGGGGTTACAGATACGCAGTATTTT.

This clone was seen only a few times. The gene calls are TRBV29-1 and TRBJ2-1, with 8 bases fitting TRBD2. V shed 5 bases and J 7 bases; nucleotides not matched to a gene: 4. CDR3 length: 12 residues. CDR1 SQVTM and CDR2 ANQGSEA come from the germline V gene. The chain's CDR3 is CSVKRERNEQFF. Here the CDR3 DNA reads TGCAGCGTTAAGCGGGAGAGGAATGAGCAGTTCTTC.

The chain uses TRBV6-1 and TRBJ2-7; TRBD1 matches at 8 bases. Unmatched junction bases numbered 10, after V lost 6 bases and J lost 3 bases. This CDR3 is 15 amino acids long. Germline CDR1 reads MNHNS; CDR2 reads SASEGT. The CDR3 sequence is CASRLSTGVNYEQYF. The CDR3 region has the DNA TGTGCCAGCAGGCTCTCGACAGGGGTTAACTACGAGCAGTACTTC.

The rearrangement links TRBV12-5 to TRBJ1-1; 8 nucleotides agree with TRBD1. The CDR3 totals 15 residues. Per the germline V gene, CDR1 is LGHNT and CDR2 is FRNRAP. V was pared by 2 bases and J by 4 bases, with 6 bases of the junction left unmatched. CDR3 DNA: TGTGCTAGTGGTTTGACCCAGGGGGCAAGCACTGAAGCTTTCTTT. This encodes CASGLTQGASTEAFF.

The rearrangement uses TRBV7-9 and TRBJ2-1; no reliable D call. The CDR3 loop spans 13 amino acids. V was pared by 5 bases and J by 6 bases, with 11 bases between. Germline V CDR1 and CDR2: SEHNR, FQNEAQ (reference sequence). The CDR3 sequence is CASSPRPGNEQFF. The CDR3 coding sequence is TGTGCCAGCAGCCCGAGACCGGGCAATGAGCAGTTCTTC.

The chain is built from TRBV5-4 and TRBJ1-4; 9 nucleotides line up with TRBD1. Losses at the gene ends were 3 bases for V and 6 bases for J; bases not matched to a gene: 6. This CDR3 has 15 amino acids. The germline CDR1 and CDR2 sequences are SGHNT and YYREEE (reference sequence). The CDR3 reads CASSSGTGTYEKLFF. In DNA, the CDR3 is TGTGCCAGCAGCTCCGGGACAGGGACGTATGAAAAACTGTTTTTT.

This clone was detected only once. V gene TRBV28 combines with J gene TRBJ1-1, with 7 bases that match TRBD1. Trimming removed 10 bases from V and 11 bases from J; junction bases left unmatched: 4. CDR1 and CDR2 from the germline V gene are MDHEN and SYDVKM. CDR3 length: 9 residues. The CDR3 DNA sequence: TGTGCCACCAGGGGGGGGGCTTTCTTT. This sequence encodes CATRGGAFF.

The sample holds one count of this clone. The chain links TRBV7-2 to TRBJ2-7; D uncertain. Germline loops: CDR1 SGHTA, CDR2 FQGNSA. V was clipped by 5 bases and J by 2 bases, with 7 bases between them. The CDR3 is made up of 12 amino acids. CDR3 sequence reads: CASSRTAYEQYF. CDR3 in DNA: TGTGCCAGCAGCCGAACGGCCTACGAGCAGTACTTC.

In its sample, this clone was seen a few times. The chain uses TRBV10-3 and TRBJ2-5; 7 positions agree with TRBD1. Germline CDR1 ENHRY, CDR2 SYGVKD. After removal of 6 bases from V and 5 bases from J, the junction contained 6 bases not matched to a gene. The CDR3 contains 13 residues. The CDR3 region is CAIREQGSETQYF. The CDR3 coding sequence is TGTGCCATCAGGGAACAGGGGTCGGAGACCCAGTACTTC.

This clone was detected only a few times. The chain links TRBV7-9 to TRBJ1-1; 8 nucleotides line up with TRBD1. Germline V gene sequence: CDR1 SEHNR, CDR2 FQNEAQ (reference sequence). With V trimmed by 5 bases and J by 5 bases, 10 bases remained unmatched. CDR3 length equals 15 residues. For the CDR3, the DNA is TGTGCCAGCAGCGCGCTTCAGGGGGCGCGTACTGAAGCTTTCTTT. It is translated as CASSALQGARTEAFF.

In nucleotides, the CDR3 is TGTGCCAGCAGCTTAGACACAGTGTACTATGGCTACACCTTC. Translated: CASSLDTVYYGYTF. This chain joins TRBV7-9 and TRBJ1-2; D remains ambiguous. Germline CDR1 SEHNR, CDR2 FQNEAQ (reference sequence). Trimming took 1 base from V and 3 from J, leaving 9 bases between them. This CDR3 is 14 amino acids long.

V gene TRBV27 combines with J gene TRBJ2-1, with D possibly TRBD1 on 6 matching bases. Looked up from germline, CDR1 is MNHEY and CDR2 is SMNVEV (reference sequence). The CDR3 contains 16 residues. V was cut by 3 bases and J by 1 base, with 13 bases left in between. The CDR3: CASSFSGTNSYNEQFF. CDR3 DNA: TGTGCCAGCAGTTTTTCCGGGACAAATTCCTACAATGAGCAGTTCTTC.

This clone was seen more than once but under ten times. This chain connects TRBV5-4 to TRBJ2-7; 10 positions agree with TRBD2. The CDR3 is 16 residues long. The germline CDR1 and CDR2 sequences are SGHNT and YYREEE (reference sequence). The ends lost 5 bases at V and 8 bases at J; junction bases unmatched: 16. The DNA of the CDR3 is TGTGCCAGCAGAAGACTAGCGGGCGCTCTAGCCCTCAAGCAGTACTTC. This translates into CASRRLAGALALKQYF.

Only a few counts were recorded for this clone. V usage is TRBV5-1 and J usage is TRBJ2-1; TRBD1 agrees at 8 bases. Losses at the gene ends were 0 bases for V and 0 bases for J; bases not matched to a gene: 14. The CDR3 totals 20 residues. Germline lookup yields CDR1 SGHRS and CDR2 YFSETQ. The chain's CDR3 is CASSLVGQDSVGSSYNEQFF. The CDR3 nucleotides read TGCGCCAGCAGCTTGGTGGGACAGGATAGCGTTGGGAGCTCCTACAATGAGCAGTTCTTC.

The chain combines TRBV5-6 with TRBJ1-2; D might be TRBD1 (6 bases). Per the germline V gene, CDR1 is SGHDT and CDR2 is YYEEEE. Deletions cut 4 bases from V and 6 bases from J, with 22 bases between. The CDR3 runs 16 residues. The CDR3 reads CASSPGGGLSGNGYTF. DNA for the CDR3: TGTGCCAGCAGCCCCGGGGGGGGGCTTTCTGGGAATGGCTACACCTTC.

This clone was observed a handful of times. V gene TRBV2 combines with J gene TRBJ2-5; 13 bases fit TRBD2. The CDR3 runs to 20 residues. V gave up 0 bases and J gave up 0 bases; unmatched junction bases: 10. Germline assignment: CDR1 SNHLY and CDR2 FYNNEI. CDR3 nucleotide sequence: TGTGCCAGCAGTGAAGCGGGACTAGCGGGGAGAAAGTGGTACCAAGAGACCCAGTACTTC. This gives the protein CASSEAGLAGRKWYQETQYF. Full variable domain (outside the CDR3, taken from reference TRBV2 and TRBJ2-5): EPEVTQTPSHQVTQMGQEVILRCVPISNHLYFYWYRQILGQKVEFLVSFYNNEISEKSEIFDDQFSVERPDGSNFTLKIRSTKLEDSAMYFCASSEAGLAGRKWYQETQYFGPGTRLLVL.

This clone has more than one count but fewer than ten. The chain combines TRBV10-3 with TRBJ2-1; TRBD2 matches 11 bases. The germline CDR1 and CDR2 sequences are ENHRY and SYGVKD. The CDR3 has 16 residues. The ends lost 2 bases at V and 10 bases at J; junction bases unmatched: 10. The CDR3 protein is CAISEVTSGVSREQFF. For the CDR3, the DNA is TGTGCCATCAGTGAGGTGACTAGCGGGGTATCTAGGGAGCAGTTCTTC.

The V and J genes are TRBV28 and TRBJ1-1; 9 nucleotides line up with TRBD1. Trimming at V came to 6 bases and at J to 3 bases, leaving 5 bases not matched to a gene. The CDR3 consists of 14 residues. Germline V CDR1 and CDR2: MDHEN, SYDVKM. The CDR3 coding sequence is TGTGCCAGCAGACTCTGGGACAGGGACACTGAAGCTTTCTTT. Translating gives CASRLWDRDTEAFF.